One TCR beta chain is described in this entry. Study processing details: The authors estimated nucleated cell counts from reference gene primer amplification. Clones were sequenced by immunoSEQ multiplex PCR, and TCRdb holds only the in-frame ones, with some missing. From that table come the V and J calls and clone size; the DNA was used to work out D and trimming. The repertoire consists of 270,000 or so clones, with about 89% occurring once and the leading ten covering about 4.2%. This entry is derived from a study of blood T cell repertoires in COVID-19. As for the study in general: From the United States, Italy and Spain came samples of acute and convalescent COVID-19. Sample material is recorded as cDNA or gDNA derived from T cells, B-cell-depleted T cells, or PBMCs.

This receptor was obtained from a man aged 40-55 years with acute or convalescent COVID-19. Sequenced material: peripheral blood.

CDR3 protein: CASSLTGDGNQPQHF. DNA of the CDR3: TGCGCCAGCAGTCTGACAGGGGATGGCAATCAGCCCCAGCATTTT. The chain recombines TRBV10-2 with TRBJ1-5, with TRBD1 identical over 8 bases. CDR3 length: 15 residues. The junction had 5 bases not matched to a gene; V was cut back by 5 bases and J by 2 bases. CDR1 is WSHSY and CDR2 is SAAADI in the germline V gene.